The rows below give T cell receptor beta chains drawn from one sample of a study of T cell clones after liver transplantation. Sequencing used immunoSEQ multiplex PCR; TCRdb keeps in-frame clones, though not all of them. The sample has approximately 65,000 clones; 90% to 95% are singletons. Sequenced here: CD4+ T cells from blood, sampled nearly 26 months after liver transplant. The receptors shown here come from a human patient who received a liver transplant. Some of the T cells might come from the graft donor. Both conserved end residues are part of each CDR3. D genes are given only for firm matches. Some rows have no size entry. The others give once, few or many, or a class for an expanded clone.

. TRBJ2-7 . TRBV5-8 CASSLPQGTYTYEQYF TGTGCCAGCAGCCTACCCCAAGGGACATATACCTACGAGCAGTACTTC
. TRBJ2-5 once TRBV7-2 CASSLNAAETQYF TGTGCCAGCAGCTTAAATGCCGCCGAGACCCAGTACTTC
. TRBJ2-5 . TRBV30 CAWSHGAETQYF TGTGCCTGGAGTCATGGGGCAGAGACCCAGTACTTC
TRBD1 TRBJ1-5 . TRBV2 CASGYPGGEDQPQHF TGTGCCAGCGGATACCCAGGGGGTGAGGATCAGCCCCAGCATTTT
. TRBJ2-2 . TRBV7-6 CASSFYQSGELFF TGTGCCAGCAGCTTCTACCAATCCGGGGAGCTGTTTTTT
TRBD1 TRBJ1-2 . TRBV4-1 CASSQGGTGLNYGYTF TGCGCCAGCAGCCAAGGAGGGACAGGACTCAACTATGGCTACACCTTC
. TRBJ2-1 . TRBV9 CASSERGVDNEQFF TGTGCCAGCAGCGAAAGGGGGGTCGACAATGAGCAGTTCTTC
TRBD2 TRBJ2-1 . TRBV30 CAWKWTSGIYNEQFF TGTGCCTGGAAGTGGACTAGCGGGATTTACAATGAGCAGTTCTTC
. TRBJ1-1 once TRBV11-3 CASSLVRDAEAFF TGTGCCAGCAGCTTAGTGAGGGACGCTGAAGCTTTCTTT
. TRBJ2-1 once TRBV5-4 CASSLSLDRYNEQFF TGTGCCAGCAGCTTGTCCCTAGACAGGTACAATGAGCAGTTCTTC
. TRBJ1-2 . TRBV18 CASSPILGGIDYGYTF TGTGCCAGCTCACCAATCCTCGGGGGTATCGACTATGGCTACACCTTC
TRBD2 TRBJ2-5 . TRBV25-1 CASSVSVAGETQYF TGTGCCAGCAGTGTCAGCGTAGCGGGGGAGACCCAGTACTTC
. TRBJ2-2 . TRBV7-7 CASSPRDANTGELFF TGTGCCAGCAGCCCCCGTGACGCGAACACCGGGGAGCTGTTTTTT
. TRBJ2-2 . TRBV13 CASSFSAELFF TGTGCCAGCAGCTTTTCAGCGGAGCTGTTTTTT
. TRBJ2-3 . TRBV7-2 CASSPRTDTQYF TGTGCCAGCAGCCCCCGCACAGATACGCAGTATTTT
TRBD1 TRBJ2-2 . TRBV19 CASSATTTGTGELFF TGTGCCAGTAGTGCAACCACGACAGGGACCGGGGAGCTGTTTTTT
TRBD2 TRBJ2-5 . TRBV7-2 CASSTSGSRGTQYF TGTGCCAGCAGTACTAGCGGGAGTCGGGGGACCCAGTACTTC
TRBD2 TRBJ2-7 . TRBV4-1 CASSLAHSGSSYEQYF TGCGCCAGCAGCCTAGCCCATAGCGGGAGCTCCTACGAGCAGTACTTC
TRBD2 TRBJ2-2 . TRBV7-8 CASSLTGLAGATGELFF TGTGCCAGCAGCTTAACAGGACTAGCGGGAGCGACCGGGGAGCTGTTTTTT
TRBD1 TRBJ1-4 . TRBV28 CASSLYFLPRGEKLFF TGTGCCAGCAGTTTATATTTCCTCCCCAGGGGGGAAAAACTGTTTTTT
TRBD1 TRBJ1-5 . TRBV13 CASSLGQASNQPQHF TGTGCCAGCAGCCTGGGACAGGCCAGCAATCAGCCCCAGCATTTT
. TRBJ2-7 . TRBV19 CASSINRAHEQYF TGTGCCAGTAGTATTAACAGGGCTCACGAGCAGTACTTC
. TRBJ1-1 once TRBV5-1 CASSLGATGWNTEAFF TGCGCCAGCAGCTTGGGGGCGACAGGTTGGAACACTGAAGCTTTCTTT
TRBD2 TRBJ2-1 . TRBV11-2 CASSPQTSGTDSEQFF TGTGCCAGCAGCCCCCAGACTAGCGGGACGGACAGTGAGCAGTTCTTC
. TRBJ2-3 . TRBV7-2 CASSQRRFSADTQYF TGTGCCAGCAGCCAGAGAAGGTTTAGCGCCGATACGCAGTATTTT
. TRBJ2-5 . TRBV9 CASSVAPGSERTQYF TGTGCCAGCAGCGTAGCACCCGGGTCCGAAAGGACCCAGTACTTC
. TRBJ2-1 . TRBV29-1 CSVGSGQNNEQFF TGCAGCGTTGGTTCCGGACAGAACAATGAGCAGTTCTTC
TRBD2 TRBJ2-6 . TRBV27 CASSLRHEGGRSGANVLTF TGTGCCAGCAGTTTACGCCATGAGGGAGGGCGCTCTGGGGCCAACGTCCTGACTTTC
. TRBJ2-1 . TRBV7-9 CASSLPGIGGDEQFF TGTGCCAGCAGCTTACCCGGGATCGGCGGCGATGAGCAGTTCTTC
. TRBJ2-7 . TRBV9 CASSVATGAGEQYF TGTGCCAGCAGCGTAGCTACGGGGGCGGGAGAGCAGTACTTC
. TRBJ1-1 . TRBV6-5 CAIGTGKVNAEAFF TGTGCCATAGGTACAGGGAAGGTTAACGCTGAAGCTTTCTTT
. TRBJ2-7 once TRBV4-1 CASSQVGAGSRYEQYF TGCGCCAGCAGCCAAGTAGGTGCGGGATCTCGATACGAGCAGTACTTC
TRBD2 TRBJ2-1 . TRBV27 CASRLLAGGDEQFF TGTGCCAGCCGTTTACTAGCGGGGGGCGATGAGCAGTTCTTC
TRBD2 TRBJ2-7 . TRBV7-8 CASSLLAGVYEQYF TGTGCCAGCAGCTTACTAGCGGGAGTTTACGAGCAGTACTTC
. TRBJ2-6 . TRBV9 CASSHSGANVLTF TGTGCCAGCAGCCATTCCGGGGCCAACGTCCTGACTTTC
. TRBJ2-4 . TRBV21-1 CASTPGLATTGWNIQYF TGTGCCAGCACCCCGGGACTAGCGACCACTGGGTGGAACATTCAGTACTTC
. TRBJ2-1 . TRBV2 CASRETGTYNEQFF TGTGCCAGCAGAGAGACAGGCACCTACAATGAGCAGTTCTTC
TRBD1 TRBJ2-1 . TRBV6-5 CASTRIGTAQQFF TGTGCCAGCACCAGGATTGGGACAGCTCAGCAGTTCTTC
. TRBJ2-7 . TRBV7-9 CASRPPQAYEQYF TGTGCCAGCAGACCCCCCCAGGCGTACGAGCAGTACTTC
. TRBJ1-5 . TRBV12-2 CASRPPLRRNQPQHF TGTGCAAGTCGGCCTCCCCTTCGGCGCAATCAGCCCCAGCATTTT
TRBD1 TRBJ2-4 . TRBV28 CASSFPLGPGQGENIQYF TGTGCCAGCAGTTTCCCCCTCGGCCCGGGACAGGGAGAGAACATTCAGTACTTC
. TRBJ1-1 . TRBV28 CASSHPVGTEAFF TGTGCCAGCAGCCACCCGGTGGGAACTGAAGCTTTCTTT
TRBD1 TRBJ1-5 . TRBV6-6 CASSYGGTDNQPQHF TGTGCCAGCAGTTACGGGGGGACAGATAATCAGCCCCAGCATTTT
TRBD2 TRBJ2-5 . TRBV4-2 CASSQDGLAGALREETQYF TGTGCCAGCAGCCAAGACGGACTAGCGGGAGCCCTAAGGGAAGAGACCCAGTACTTC
. TRBJ1-1 . TRBV29-1 CSVGQTNTEAFF TGCAGCGTTGGTCAGACGAACACTGAAGCTTTCTTT
. TRBJ1-2 once TRBV30 CAWSVLPIQGFYTF TGTGCCTGGAGTGTACTCCCCATACAGGGCTTCTACACCTTC
. TRBJ1-4 . TRBV7-9 CASSLGGPSGAGEKLFF TGTGCCAGCAGCTTAGGGGGGCCCTCCGGGGCGGGTGAAAAACTGTTTTTT
TRBD2 TRBJ2-6 . TRBV5-5 CASSVALAGRSGANVLTF TGTGCCAGCAGCGTGGCACTAGCGGGACGCTCTGGGGCCAACGTCCTGACTTTC
. TRBJ1-5 . TRBV27 CASTFLGTPSNQPQHF TGTGCCAGCACCTTTCTCGGGACACCCAGCAATCAGCCCCAGCATTTT
. TRBJ2-7 once TRBV6-5 CASSQQENGYEQYF TGTGCCAGCAGTCAGCAAGAAAACGGCTACGAGCAGTACTTC
. TRBJ2-2 . TRBV29-1 CSVERSANTGELFF TGCAGCGTTGAGCGGAGTGCGAACACCGGGGAGCTGTTTTTT
. TRBJ2-5 . TRBV19 CATTDHGSRQETQYF TGTGCCACCACCGATCACGGAAGTCGGCAAGAGACCCAGTACTTC